This T cell receptor (beta chain) emerged from a study of OX40 agonist ivuxolimab in advanced cancers. The method was immunoSEQ multiplex PCR; TCRdb's version includes in-frame clones alone and lacks a portion of them. The sample consists of some 48,000 clones, around 87% of them appearing once. Trimming stripped 5 bases from V and 3 bases from J, with 16 bases between. The CDR3 runs to 15 residues. Germline CDR1 KGHSH, CDR2 LQKENI. The rearrangement links TRBV18 to TRBJ2-5; D is perhaps TRBD2 (6 bases). The sequence derives from an adult with an advanced solid tumor such as melanoma, head and neck, liver or kidney cancer. Sequenced material: CD4+ or CD8+ T cells sorted from blood, taken in a trial of the OX40 agonist ivuxolimab. CDR3 protein: CASSSGGFVKETQYF. CDR3 DNA: TGTGCCAGCTCAAGCGGAGGGTTTGTGAAAGAGACCCAGTACTTC.